The next 30 T cell receptor beta chains were all read from a single sample in a study of blood T cell repertoires in COVID-19. TCRdb's copy holds only in-frame clones and misses some; the assay was immunoSEQ multiplex PCR. The table shows some 26,000 clones, with 65% to 80% occurring only once. The sequencing input was peripheral blood. The receptors shown here come from a man aged 45-65 years with COVID-19, enrolled during active disease.

The V gene is TRBV5-1, the J gene TRBJ1-2, with D perhaps TRBD1 (5 bases). The ends were cut back, 4 bases at V and 5 bases at J, with 9 bases in the middle. Germline loops: CDR1 SGHRS, CDR2 YFSETQ. The CDR3 sequence is 12 residues long. The CDR3 DNA sequence: TGCGCCAGCAGCCCCGACAGTTATGGCTACACCTTC. This encodes CASSPDSYGYTF.

A few counts support this clone. The CDR3 nucleotides read TGTGCCAGCAGCATACGAGCAGGGGGCAAGGGCACTGAAGCTTTCTTT. Amino acid sequence: CASSIRAGGKGTEAFF. This chain connects TRBV21-1 to TRBJ1-1; the listed D gene, TRBD1, was not tested against the DNA. TRBV21-1 is a known pseudogene. The CDR3 consists of 16 residues.

The rearrangement joins TRBV4-1 to TRBJ2-2; 10 bases map to TRBD1. V lost 4 bases to trimming and J lost 0 bases; unmatched junction nucleotides: 11. Germline CDR1 MGHRA, CDR2 YSYEKL. The CDR3 extends over 19 amino acids. The DNA for the CDR3 is TGCGCCAGCAGCCCAGTCCGGGACAGGGGACACGCGAACACCGGGGAGCTGTTTTTT. Translated: CASSPVRDRGHANTGELFF.

The rearrangement uses TRBV7-2 and TRBJ2-1, with TRBD1 as a possible D gene (6 bases). V lost 5 bases and J 1 base, leaving 9 bases between the germline ends. CDR1 and CDR2 from the germline V gene are SGHTA and FQGNSA. There are 14 residues in the CDR3. The CDR3 sequence is CASSRRGSYNEQFF. The CDR3 coding sequence is TGTGCCAGCAGCCGCAGGGGATCCTACAATGAGCAGTTCTTC.

The V call is TRBV9, the J call TRBJ2-2, with 8 bases identical to TRBD1. The J segment lost 5 bases and the V segment lost 4 bases, leaving 10 bases of the junction unmatched. In germline, CDR1 is SGDLS, CDR2 YYNGEE. The CDR3 consists of 16 residues. CDR3 coding DNA: TGTGCCAGCAGCTCATACAACAGGGGGAGAACCGGGGAGCTGTTTTTT. It yields the protein CASSSYNRGRTGELFF.

Only a few counts were recorded for this clone. CDR3 loop: CATSGLQRDSPLHF. The CDR3 nucleotides are TGTGCCACCAGCGGACTACAGAGGGATTCACCCCTCCACTTT. This rearrangement joins TRBV15 to TRBJ1-6; D is undetermined. Germline assignment: CDR1 LNHNV and CDR2 YYDKDF (reference sequence). The CDR3 extends over 14 amino acids. V shed 5 bases and J shed 8 bases, with 13 bases lying between them.

This clone was found a few times. This chain connects TRBV7-8 to TRBJ1-1; maybe TRBD1 (5 bases). CDR1 and CDR2 from the germline V gene are SGHVS and FQNEAQ. The CDR3 runs to 13 residues. The V end was cut by 5 bases, the J end by 1 base, with 8 bases between. The CDR3 spells CASSPGQNTEAFF. Here the CDR3 DNA reads TGTGCCAGCAGCCCCGGACAGAACACTGAAGCTTTCTTT.

This chain uses TRBV29-1 with TRBJ2-3, with D possibly matching TRBD1 (7 bases). Per germline, CDR1 SQVTM and CDR2 ANQGSEA. This CDR3 is 15 amino acids long. V lost 3 bases and J lost 2, with 15 bases in between. The DNA for the CDR3 is TGCAGCGTTGAGCTACAGGGGAGGAACACAGATACGCAGTATTTT. Translating it yields CSVELQGRNTDTQYF.

The rearrangement uses TRBV5-1 and TRBJ1-4, with 8 bases matching TRBD1. V lost 4 bases and J lost 0; bases outside the gene matches: 5. CDR3 size: 16 residues. CDR1 is SGHRS and CDR2 is YFSETQ in the germline V gene. The CDR3 protein is CASSNGQGATNEKLFF. The DNA of the CDR3 is TGCGCCAGCAGCAACGGACAGGGCGCAACTAATGAAAAACTGTTTTTT.

This clone occurred a few times. The chain is built from TRBV6-5 and TRBJ1-5; D may be TRBD1 (5 bases). From germline, CDR1 is MNHEY and CDR2 SVGAGI. Trimming removed 6 bases from V and 11 bases from J, with 17 bases in between. The CDR3 totals 13 residues. In DNA form, the CDR3 reads TGTGCCAGCAGCGTTATGACAGACGGGTCCCAGCATTTT. Its translation is CASSVMTDGSQHF.

This clone appeared a few times. V usage is TRBV4-1 and J usage is TRBJ1-5; possibly TRBD1 for D (6 bases). V lost 1 base and J lost 4, with 11 bases in between. CDR1 and CDR2 (germline): MGHRA, YSYEKL. This CDR3 is built from 15 residues. The CDR3 DNA is TGCGCCAGCAGCCAAGTCGACAGGCGTAATCAGCCCCAGCATTTT. Its translation is CASSQVDRRNQPQHF.

This chain links TRBV14 with TRBJ2-7; tentative D call: TRBD2 (6 bases). This CDR3 has 15 amino acids. V lost 4 bases, J lost 0 bases, and 13 bases lay in between. Germline V lookup: CDR1 SGHDN, CDR2 FVKESK. The CDR3 DNA reads as TGTGCCAGCAGCCCATGGGCTAGCGACTCCTACGAGCAGTACTTC. Residues: CASSPWASDSYEQYF.

This clone was seen only a few times. The chain has TRBV5-1 and TRBJ2-7; D may be TRBD2 (6 bases). The germline V gene has CDR1 SGHRS and CDR2 YFSETQ. The CDR3 has 15 amino acids. V shed 0 bases and J shed 2 bases, with 12 bases lying between them. The CDR3 protein is CASSLGGDGPYEQYF. The CDR3 region has the DNA TGCGCCAGCAGCTTGGGGGGGGACGGACCCTACGAGCAGTACTTC.

The CDR3 DNA is TGTGCCACCAGTGACAGCTACGAGCAGTACTTC. It encodes CATSDSYEQYF. The chain recombines TRBV24-1 with TRBJ2-7; D ambiguous. This CDR3 has 11 residues. V was trimmed by 4 bases and J by 3 bases, leaving 3 bases between them. The germline CDR1 and CDR2 sequences are KGHDR and SFDVKD.

The rearrangement joins TRBV7-6 to TRBJ2-4, with TRBD2 identical over 13 bases. CDR3 length: 16 amino acids. Germline V gene sequence: CDR1 SGHVS, CDR2 FNYEAQ. After removal of 1 base from V and 7 bases from J, the junction contained 4 bases not matched to a gene. CDR3 region: CASSLVRTSGGNIQYF. CDR3 in DNA: TGTGCCAGCAGCTTAGTGAGGACTAGCGGGGGTAACATTCAGTACTTC.

The chain has TRBV29-1 and TRBJ2-7; TRBD2 matches 9 bases. There are 14 residues in the CDR3. V dropped 4 bases and J dropped 2; count of bases not matched to a gene: 6. Germline CDR1 and CDR2: SQVTM and ANQGSEA. The CDR3 nucleotides are TGCAGCGTTGGGGGCGGGAGGGCCACCTACGAGCAGTACTTC. This translates into CSVGGGRATYEQYF.

The chain recombines TRBV3-1 (or the pseudogene TRBV3-2) with TRBJ2-1, with TRBD2 matching over 8 bases. The junction had 2 bases not matched to a gene; V was cut back by 0 bases and J by 4 bases. This CDR3 region has 15 residues. Germline CDR1 and CDR2: LGHDT and YNNKEL (reference sequence). The CDR3, as DNA: TGTGCCAGCAGCCAAGATGCGGGAGGTTACAATGAGCAGTTCTTC. Encoded protein: CASSQDAGGYNEQFF.

The chain combines TRBV5-1 with TRBJ1-2; weak D call: TRBD1 (6 bases). Germline assignment: CDR1 SGHRS and CDR2 YFSETQ. V was clipped by 3 bases and J by 3 bases, with 18 bases between them. The CDR3 totals 16 residues. CDR3 nucleotide sequence: TGCGCCAGCAGCTCCTACGTTGGGGGGGCTGACTATGGCTACACCTTC. This sequence encodes CASSSYVGGADYGYTF.

The rearrangement uses TRBV11-3 and TRBJ2-7; TRBD2 matches at 7 bases. This CDR3 has 15 amino acids. The trim removed 6 bases at V and 2 bases at J, leaving 10 bases unmatched. Germline CDR1 and CDR2: SGHNT and YENEEA. CDR3 coding DNA: TGTGCCAGCAGTTATGGGGGGGGTACGACCTACGAGCAGTACTTC. The encoded protein is CASSYGGGTTYEQYF.

The chain has TRBV7-6 and TRBJ1-4, with D unclear. CDR3 size: 13 residues. Trimming removed 0 bases at V and 5 bases at J, with 4 bases between. Germline CDR1 reads SGHVS; CDR2 reads FNYEAQ. The DNA for the CDR3 is TGTGCCAGCAGCTTAGCCCTAAATGAAAAACTGTTTTTT. Translation gives CASSLALNEKLFF.

The chain is built from TRBV29-1 and TRBJ1-6; D gene uncertain. V lost 3 bases and J 7 bases, leaving 10 bases between the germline ends. The CDR3 consists of 13 residues. Germline values: CDR1 SQVTM, CDR2 ANQGSEA. This CDR3 reads CSVEGGENSPLHF. As DNA, the CDR3 is TGCAGCGTTGAGGGCGGGGAGAATTCACCCCTCCACTTT.

There are a few counts of this clone. This chain joins TRBV7-9 and TRBJ2-5; possible D gene TRBD1, 6 bases. The CDR3 sequence is 15 residues long. The V gene lost 3 bases and the J gene lost 4 bases, with 15 bases spanning the gap. Germline-derived CDR1 and CDR2 are SEHNR and FQNEAQ (reference sequence). CDR3 DNA: TGTGCCAGCAGCTTGGGGCAGGGGAAAATAGAGACCCAGTACTTC. This encodes CASSLGQGKIETQYF.

V is TRBV11-1 and J is TRBJ2-2; 10 nucleotides match TRBD2. This CDR3 has 16 residues. CDR1 and CDR2 from the germline V gene are SGHAT and FQDESV (reference sequence). The J segment lost 4 bases and the V segment lost 1 base, leaving 3 bases of the junction unmatched. This CDR3 reads CASSLVLAGFTGELFF. For the CDR3, the DNA is TGTGCCAGCAGCTTAGTACTAGCGGGGTTCACCGGGGAGCTGTTTTTT.

In this sample, this clone turned up once. The chain's CDR3 is CATSRGQGRQPQHF. CDR3 in DNA: TGTGCCACCAGCAGAGGACAGGGAAGACAGCCCCAGCATTTT. The V and J genes are TRBV15 and TRBJ1-5, with 7 bases lining up with TRBD1. The V gene end was trimmed by 1 base and the J gene end by 7 bases; junction bases not matched to a gene: 4. This CDR3 contains 14 residues. Germline CDR1 is LNHNV and CDR2 is YYDKDF (reference sequence).

Within the sample, this clone is medium-sized. The rearrangement uses TRBV24-1 and TRBJ2-5; D gene uncertain. The CDR3 is made up of 15 amino acids. CDR1 and CDR2 from the germline V gene are KGHDR and SFDVKD. Trimming removed 3 bases at V and 4 bases at J, with 14 bases between. As DNA, the CDR3 is TGTGCCACCAGTGATCTTGACACCCTTGGAGAGACCCAGTACTTC. Translated: CATSDLDTLGETQYF.

The chain carries TRBV4-2 and TRBJ1-1; 8 bases are shared with TRBD1. This CDR3 has 12 residues. Germline CDR1 is LGHNA and CDR2 is YNFKEQ. Trimming cost V 5 bases and J 10 bases; bases outside gene matches: 6. CDR3 in amino acids: CASSATGAAAFF. The DNA of the CDR3 is TGTGCCAGCAGCGCGACAGGGGCTGCAGCTTTCTTT.

V is TRBV27 and J is TRBJ2-7, with D uncertain. Germline-derived CDR1 and CDR2 are MNHEY and SMNVEV (reference sequence). This CDR3 contains 15 residues. V was trimmed by 6 bases and J by 2 bases, leaving 17 bases between them. This chain's CDR3 is CASSRSTRVPYEQYF. For the CDR3, the DNA is TGTGCCAGCAGCCGATCTACTCGAGTCCCCTACGAGCAGTACTTC.

This clone was found once. The rearrangement joins TRBV11-2 to TRBJ2-5, with D hard to call. The ends were cut back, 4 bases at V and 5 bases at J, with 5 bases in the middle. Germline V gives CDR1 SGHAT, CDR2 FQNNGV. This CDR3 has 11 amino acids. Here the CDR3 reads CASSYAETQYF. Written as DNA, the CDR3 is TGTGCCAGCAGCTATGCGGAGACCCAGTACTTC.

This clone is termed medium-sized (0.01 to 0.1%). V is TRBV5-1 and J is TRBJ2-5; 8 bases map to TRBD2. V lost 0 bases, J lost 0 bases, and 10 bases stayed unmatched. Per the germline V gene, CDR1 is SGHRS and CDR2 is YFSETQ. The CDR3 totals 18 residues. The CDR3 nucleotides read TGCGCCAGCAGCTTGGGGTATTTTAGCGGGAAAAACCAAGAGACCCAGTACTTC. It specifies CASSLGYFSGKNQETQYF. Full variable domain (rest looked up from reference TRBV5-1 and TRBJ2-5): KAGVTQTPRYLIKTRGQQVTLSCSPISGHRSVSWYQQTPGQGLQFLFEYFSETQRNKGNFPGRFSGRQFSNSRSEMNVSTLELGDSALYLCASSLGYFSGKNQETQYFGPGTRLLVL.

The genes are TRBV21-1 and TRBJ2-3; the DNA was not compared with TRBD2, the D call given in the table. TRBV21-1 is a pseudogene segment. This CDR3 contains 17 residues. The CDR3: CASSTPTEEGFIDTQYF. The DNA of the CDR3 is TGTGCCAGCAGCACACCGACTGAGGAGGGATTCATAGATACGCAGTATTTT.